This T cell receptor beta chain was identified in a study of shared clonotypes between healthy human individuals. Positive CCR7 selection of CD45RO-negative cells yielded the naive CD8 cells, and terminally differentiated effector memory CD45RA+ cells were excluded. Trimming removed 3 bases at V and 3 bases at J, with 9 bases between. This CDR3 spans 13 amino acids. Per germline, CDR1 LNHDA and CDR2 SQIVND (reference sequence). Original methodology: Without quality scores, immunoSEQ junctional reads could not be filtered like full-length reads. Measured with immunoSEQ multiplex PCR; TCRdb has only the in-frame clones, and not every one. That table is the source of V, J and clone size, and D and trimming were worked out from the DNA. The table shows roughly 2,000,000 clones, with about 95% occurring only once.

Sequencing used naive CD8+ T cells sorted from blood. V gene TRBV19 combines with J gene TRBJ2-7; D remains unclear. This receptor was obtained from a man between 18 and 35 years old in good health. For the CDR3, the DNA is TGTGCCAGTAGTATGCAGGACGACTACGAGCAGTACTTC. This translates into CASSMQDDYEQYF.